This T cell receptor beta chain originates from a study of T cells in Graves' hyperthyroidism and ophthalmopathy. Patients were excluded because of uncontrolled infection, other autoimmune disease, pregnancy or lactation. The study based diagnoses on clinical symptoms, serum thyroxine and TRAb, thyroid ultrasound and orbital computed tomography. The investigators amplified TCR beta CDR3 regions from RNA transcripts. First-round RT-PCR of the TCR CDR3 relied on the HTBI primer set. TCRdb re-analysed the multiplex PCR reads in MiXCR, keeping a single row per CDR3 protein. The table lists 500,000 to 750,000 distinct CDR3 sequences, more than 13% of them singletons. The table lists this clonotype with many counts. Its specificity is not known. Study conclusions and caveats: Ophthalmopathy was identified by the model a median 6.5 months ahead of onset. Most thyroid clonotypes with frequency above 0.001 were detected in blood.

The source material was blood. This clonotype was sampled from a woman under 30 with Graves' ophthalmopathy.

The CDR3 coding sequence is TGTGCCAGCAGTCCAAGAGGACTAGCGGGAGGACGGGAGCAGTACTTC. Translating it yields CASSPRGLAGGREQYF. The chain has TRBV6-1 and TRBJ2-7, with TRBD2 identical over 14 bases. The germline V gene has CDR1 MNHNS and CDR2 SASEGT. This CDR3 has 16 residues. V lost 5 bases, J lost 7 bases, and 10 bases stayed unmatched.